This T cell receptor (beta chain) was sequenced for a study of Ad26.COV2.S vaccination and SARS-CoV-2 variants. As for the study in general: Intramuscular Ad26.COV2.S doses were given once or twice, 56 days apart.

Study-level points and caveats: Individuals receiving vaccine had higher spike-specific TCR breadth than placebo recipients did. Vaccine and placebo recipients had similar non-spike TCR breadth. Spike-specific responses of CD8+ and CD4+ T cells were reported to display substantial breadth after vaccination.

The germline CDR1 and CDR2 sequences are LNHDA and SQIVND (reference sequence). Losses at the gene ends were 3 bases for V and 5 bases for J; bases not matched to a gene: 16. The CDR3 contains 18 residues. Remarks on this clone: Its target is unknown.

The treatment denotes: roughly 20 received Ad26.COV2.S at low or high dose, single or two shots; about 5 received placebo; per-sample allocation not given. Sampling was done on day 63 after the first vaccine or placebo injection. The assay was immunoSEQ multiplex PCR, and TCRdb's table has in-frame clones only and misses some. The sample contains about 350,000 clones, around 89% of which appear only once. Sequences were derived from peripheral blood, sampled in a trial of Ad26.COV2.S vaccine versus placebo. The chain carries TRBV19 and TRBJ2-7, with 10 bases lining up with TRBD2. The clonotype was recovered from a person between 18 and 60 years old who received the Ad26.COV2.S COVID-19 vaccine or a placebo. CDR3 in amino acids: CASSMLSSGGAYFNEQYF. CDR3 in DNA: TGTGCCAGTAGTATGCTCTCGAGCGGGGGGGCCTACTTCAACGAGCAGTACTTC. Drawing the rest from reference TRBV19 and TRBJ2-7, the complete variable domain is DGGITQSPKYLFRKEGQNVTLSCEQNLNHDAMYWYRQDPGQGLRLIYYSQIVNDFQKGDIAEGYSVSREKKESFPLTVTSAQKNPTAFYLCASSMLSSGGAYFNEQYFGPGTRLTVT.